Below, one TCR beta chain is given with its context. Its specificity is not known. The donors were adults (healthy and HIV-negative) with no recent acute infections or vaccinations. Everyone who donated was a Caucasian adult who lived in Nashville, Tennessee. Sequencing was performed with immunoSEQ multiplex PCR; in TCRdb, only in-frame clones are kept and a portion is missing. The sample has about 360,000 clones, less than 75% seen once. This specimen comes from a study of shared clonotypes between healthy human individuals. CDR3 length: 15 residues. Germline V gives CDR1 SGHAT, CDR2 FQNNGV. The V gene lost 0 bases and the J gene lost 0 bases, with 9 bases spanning the gap. Points from the study as a whole: Richness estimates generally favored naive over memory subsets. A small donor pool kept down the genetic and exposure-history diversity that was represented.

The V and J genes are TRBV11-2 and TRBJ2-7, with D unresolved. The sequence was obtained from a man in his thirties or forties in good health. Sequencing was performed on memory CD4+ T cells sorted from blood. As for subset: CD45RA-negative fraction. The CDR3 nucleotides read TGTGCCAGCAGCTTAGATGGCGGTCTCTCCTACGAGCAGTACTTC. Translating gives CASSLDGGLSYEQYF.